This T cell receptor beta chain was obtained from a study of control samples from healthy donors and cancer patients. This clone occurred once. Libraries were prepared by immunoSEQ multiplex PCR; TCRdb keeps only in-frame clonotypes and omits some of them. The table shows around 99,000 clones, with approximately 90% occurring only once. The germline gives CDR1 SGHVS, CDR2 FQNEAQ. CDR3 size: 19 residues. Trimming stripped 2 bases from V and 0 bases from J, with 20 bases between. The chain combines TRBV7-8 with TRBJ2-1; possibly TRBD2 for D (5 bases). Sequenced input: blood. The sequence came from a human donor in good health. The donor label of this sample is uncertain. CDR3 sequence (DNA): TGTGCCAGCAGCTTATTAGGCTCTCAGCGGCGGAGCTCCTACAATGAGCAGTTCTTC. Translated, it gives CASSLLGSQRRSSYNEQFF.